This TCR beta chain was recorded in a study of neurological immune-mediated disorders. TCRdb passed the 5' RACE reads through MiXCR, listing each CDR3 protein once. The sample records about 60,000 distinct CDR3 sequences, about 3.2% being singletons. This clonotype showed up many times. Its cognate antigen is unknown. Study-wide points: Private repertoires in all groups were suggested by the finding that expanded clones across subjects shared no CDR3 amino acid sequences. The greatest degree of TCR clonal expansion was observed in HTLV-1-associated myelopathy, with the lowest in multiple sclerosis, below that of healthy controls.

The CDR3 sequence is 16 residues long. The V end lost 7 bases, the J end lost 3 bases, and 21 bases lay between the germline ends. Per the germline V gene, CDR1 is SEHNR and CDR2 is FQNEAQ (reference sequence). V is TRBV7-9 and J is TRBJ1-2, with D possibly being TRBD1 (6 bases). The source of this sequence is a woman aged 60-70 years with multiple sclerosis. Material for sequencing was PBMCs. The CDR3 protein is CASNSRVGGWDYGYTF. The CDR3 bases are TGTGCCAGCAACTCGCGGGTCGGGGGCTGGGACTATGGCTACACCTTC.